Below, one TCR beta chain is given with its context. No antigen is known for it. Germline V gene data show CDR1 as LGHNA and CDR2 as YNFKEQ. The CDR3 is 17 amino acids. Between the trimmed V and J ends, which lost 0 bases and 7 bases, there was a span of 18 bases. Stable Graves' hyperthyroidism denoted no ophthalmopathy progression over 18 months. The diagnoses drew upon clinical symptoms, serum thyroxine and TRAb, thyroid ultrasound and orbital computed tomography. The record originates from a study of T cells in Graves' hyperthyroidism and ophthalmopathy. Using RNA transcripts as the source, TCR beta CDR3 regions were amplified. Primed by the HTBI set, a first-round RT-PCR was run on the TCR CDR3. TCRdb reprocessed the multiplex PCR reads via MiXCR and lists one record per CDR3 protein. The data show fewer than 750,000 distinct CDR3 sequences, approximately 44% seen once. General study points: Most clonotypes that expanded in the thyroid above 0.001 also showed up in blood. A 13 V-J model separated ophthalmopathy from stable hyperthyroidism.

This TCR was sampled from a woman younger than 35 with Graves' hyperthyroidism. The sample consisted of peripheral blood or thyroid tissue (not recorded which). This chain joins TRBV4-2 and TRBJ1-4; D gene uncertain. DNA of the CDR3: TGTGCCAGCAGCCAAGAAGGCCCGATGACGGGAGGTGAAAAACTGTTTTTT. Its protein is CASSQEGPMTGGEKLFF.